This entry is about one T cell receptor (beta chain). Methods used by the authors: Amplification of reference gene primers was used by the study to estimate nucleated cell counts. TCRdb's copy holds only in-frame clones and misses some; the assay was immunoSEQ multiplex PCR. That table gives V, J and clone size, and the DNA gave D and trimming. This sample has around 140,000 clones, with approximately 88% found just once. CDR3 length: 11 residues. Germline CDR1 DFQATT, CDR2 SNEGSKA (reference sequence). Deletions cut 5 bases from V and 7 bases from J, with 10 bases between. The data are from a study of blood T cell repertoires in COVID-19. For the study at large: Both acute and convalescent COVID-19 samples were obtained from the United States, Italy and Spain. PBMCs, B-cell-depleted T cells, or T cells were the source of the cDNA or gDNA that made up the material.

This receptor was identified in a human donor in a cohort sampled during active COVID-19. The chain joins TRBV20-1 to TRBJ2-3, with D tentatively TRBD1 (5 bases). Sequences were obtained from peripheral blood. The CDR3 nucleotides read TGCAGTGCTGGGAAGGACAATACGCAGTATTTT. Protein: CSAGKDNTQYF.